This TCR beta chain was captured in a study of T-cell memory formation after mild COVID-19. Study overall: There were largely donor-specific TCR clusters. Study-wide results and limits: Balance between CD4 and CD8 was seen in clones contracting day 15 to 85, and a CD4+ lean was seen in later expanders. There were some responding clones in pre-infection memory, which suggested that cross-reactive memory had joined.

CDR1 and CDR2 (germline): DFQATT, SNEGSKA (reference sequence). The CDR3 length is 15 residues. This clonotype was found a few times. The antigen is undetermined. One junction end disagrees with the germline gene, perhaps due to a read error. Via MiXCR, TCRdb re-called the 5' RACE reads, giving one row per CDR3 protein. The repertoire includes 470,000 or so distinct CDR3 sequences, about 23% of them detected once, and under 15% sits in the top ten. The sequenced sample consisted of PBMCs or a T cell subset sorted from them (not recorded which). The chain is built from TRBV20-1 and TRBJ2-1; D possibly corresponds to TRBD1 (6 bases). This sequence originates from an adult woman who had mild COVID-19 (a few samples of this study predate the infection). Cell type and time point are not known. The DNA of the CDR3 is TGTAGTGCAACCCGGACAGATGATTTTTACAATGAGCAGTTCTTC. It translates to CSATRTDDFYNEQFF.